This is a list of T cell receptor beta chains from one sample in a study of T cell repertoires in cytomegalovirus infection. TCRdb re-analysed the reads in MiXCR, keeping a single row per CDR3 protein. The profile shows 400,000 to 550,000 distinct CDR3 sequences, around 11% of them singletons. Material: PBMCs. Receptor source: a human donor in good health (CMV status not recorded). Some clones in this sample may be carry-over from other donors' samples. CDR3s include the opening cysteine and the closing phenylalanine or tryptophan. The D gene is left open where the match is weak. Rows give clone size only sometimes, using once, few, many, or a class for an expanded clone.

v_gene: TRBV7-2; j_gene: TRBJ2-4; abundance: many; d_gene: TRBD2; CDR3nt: TGTGCCAGCACCCTGGGGGGGGGGGCCAAAAACATTCAGTACTTC; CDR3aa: CASTLGGGAKNIQYF
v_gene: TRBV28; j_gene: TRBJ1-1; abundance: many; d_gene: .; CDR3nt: TGTGCCAGCAGTTTTCGGGGAGGGAACACTGAAGCTTTCTTT; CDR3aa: CASSFRGGNTEAFF
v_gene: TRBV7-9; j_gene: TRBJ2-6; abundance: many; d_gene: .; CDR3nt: TGTGCCAGCAGCCATGACAGAAAGCTTTACTCTGGGGCCAACGTCCTGACTTTC; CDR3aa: CASSHDRKLYSGANVLTF
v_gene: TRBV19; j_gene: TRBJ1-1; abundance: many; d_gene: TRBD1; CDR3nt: TGTGCCAGTAGTATAGAGGCAGGGGGGGGCGAGGGCACTGAAGCTTTCTTT; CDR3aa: CASSIEAGGGEGTEAFF
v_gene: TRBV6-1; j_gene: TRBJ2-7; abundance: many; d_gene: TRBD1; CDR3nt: TGTGCCAGCAGCGGGCCAGGGGGTGCGCAGTACTTC; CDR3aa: CASSGPGGAQYF
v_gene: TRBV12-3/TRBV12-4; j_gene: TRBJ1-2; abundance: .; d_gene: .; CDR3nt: TGTGCCAGCAGTTTTGGGACGGAGTTGGGTGGCTACACCTTC; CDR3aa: CASSFGTELGGYTF
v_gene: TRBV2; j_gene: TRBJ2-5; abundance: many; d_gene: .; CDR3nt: TGTGCCAGCAGGGCACAGGCTATCCAAGAGACCCAGTACTTC; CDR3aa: CASRAQAIQETQYF
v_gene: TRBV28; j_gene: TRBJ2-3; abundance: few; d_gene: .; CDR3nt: TGTGCCAGCAATGGGTTTACCGGGACGGACCCCACAGATACGCAGTATTTT; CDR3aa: CASNGFTGTDPTDTQYF
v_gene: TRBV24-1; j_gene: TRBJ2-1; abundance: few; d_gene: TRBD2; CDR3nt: TGTGCCACCAGTGATGCTAGCGGGAGGGCCTCTAATCACAATGAGCAGTTCTTC; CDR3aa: CATSDASGRASNHNEQFF
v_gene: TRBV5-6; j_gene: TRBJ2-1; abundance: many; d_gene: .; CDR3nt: TGTGCCAGCAGCATAGGGACGACGGCCGATGAGCAGTTCTTC; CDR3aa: CASSIGTTADEQFF
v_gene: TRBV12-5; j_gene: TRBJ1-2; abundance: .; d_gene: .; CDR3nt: TGTGCTAGTGGTTTGGTATCCGGACTCCTGAGGGGCTACACCTTC; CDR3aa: CASGLVSGLLRGYTF
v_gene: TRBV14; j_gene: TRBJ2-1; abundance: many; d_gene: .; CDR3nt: TGTGCCAGCAGACACCGTCTAGCGTCCGAGTTAGAGCAGTTCTTC; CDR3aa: CASRHRLASELEQFF
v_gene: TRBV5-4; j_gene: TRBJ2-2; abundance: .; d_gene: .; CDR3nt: TGTGCCAGCAGCCCATGGCCGACGGTTAACACCGGGGAGCTGTTTTTT; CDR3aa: CASSPWPTVNTGELFF
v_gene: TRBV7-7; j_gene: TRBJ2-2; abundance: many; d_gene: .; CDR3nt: TGTGCCAGCAGCAGGGAAAACACCGGGGAGCTGTTTTTT; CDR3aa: CASSRENTGELFF
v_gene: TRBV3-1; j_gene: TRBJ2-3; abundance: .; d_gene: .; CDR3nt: TGTGCCAGCAGCACCCGGGAGTCGCAGTATTTT; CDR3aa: CASSTRESQYF
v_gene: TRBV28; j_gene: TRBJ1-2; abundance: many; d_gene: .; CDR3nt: TGTGCCAGCAGCAGGGAGCGGGGCTACACCTTC; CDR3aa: CASSRERGYTF